The entry below describes one T cell receptor (beta chain). It lacks a known antigen. No base-level quality is on record; no much larger clone is a single base apart. This sample stems from a study of OX40 agonist ivuxolimab in advanced cancers. About the study as a whole: Ivuxolimab was a fully human IgG2 agonistic monoclonal antibody targeting the costimulatory receptor OX40 (CD134). Among the approximately 50 dose-escalation patients, around 19 had hepatocellular carcinoma, approximately 15 melanoma, 9 renal cell carcinoma and 9 head and neck cancer. Prior anti-PD-1, anti-PD-L1 or anti-CTLA-4 therapy was permitted, and 30% to 45% of dose-escalation patients had received checkpoint inhibitors. Partial responses were achieved by three dose-escalation patients, of whom one had hepatocellular carcinoma and two had cutaneous melanoma. The paper reports the monotherapy dose-escalation portion (N of about 56 patients) of the phase I ivuxolimab trial. In the dose-escalation cohort, 70% to 90% of patients were male, and the mean age was 60 years with a range of roughly 20 to 80. Intravenous ivuxolimab was administered to patients every 2 weeks at six dose levels: 0.01, 0.1, 0.3, 1.5, 3 and 10 mg/kg. Peripheral TCRbeta sequencing aimed to test whether ivuxolimab altered TCR sequence diversity and caused clonal T-cell expansion. Study-wide conclusions, independent of this receptor: Low levels of normalized T-cell clonal expansion were also shown by some nonresponding patients. Clonal expansion of both CD4+ and CD8+ blood T cells was observed from baseline to week 6 at doses 0.1 to 3.0 mg/kg. Antigen specificity was not determined for the clonally expanded peripheral T cells. In the 0.1-3.0 mg/kg groups, partial responders had among the lowest normalized peripheral clonal expansion, particularly in CD8+ T cells. After ivuxolimab, more expanded clones were found on average in CD8+ T cells than in CD4+ T cells.

The CDR3 measures 15 amino acids from cysteine to phenylalanine. The kept DNA is CDR3 alone, 45 bases in frame from the first base. V is reduced by 5 bases and J by 0 bases, leaving a spacing of 12 bases between them. Taken from the germline V gene, the CDR1 and CDR2 loops are SGHTS and YDEGEE. The trial excluded patients who had a history of autoimmune disease or were on systemic immunosuppression. Peripheral blood for TCR sequencing was collected from all dose cohorts at baseline, on cycle 4 day 1, and on cycle 7 day 1. Samples were obtained from an open-label, multicenter, first-in-human phase I dose-escalation trial of ivuxolimab. The trial enrolled adults with locally advanced or metastatic head and neck squamous cell, hepatocellular, melanoma or renal cell carcinoma. Before TCR sequencing, CD4+ and CD8+ T cells were separately sorted from peripheral blood. To sequence the TCRbeta CDR3 region, genomic DNA was isolated from the sorted cells. The immunoSEQ Assay was used for sequencing of TCRbeta CDR3 regions. This immuneACCESS table, as held by TCRdb, lists in-frame sequences with V and J called but not all clones. Of the missing ones, under half trace to an unresolved V gene in checked studies; the others have no known cause. The sample yields roughly 75,000 clones; around 83% were counted once. The ten largest make up 0.76% of the sample.

The sequence links TRBV5-8 to TRBJ1-5; the D segment could be TRBD1, given 6 matching bases. The source was CD4+ or CD8+ T cells sorted from blood, collected in a trial of the OX40 agonist ivuxolimab. The clonotype was recovered from an adult with an advanced solid tumor such as melanoma, head and neck, liver or kidney cancer. The CDR3 corresponds to CASRARGASNQPQHF. The DNA is as follows: TGTGCCAGCAGGGCCCGGGGGGCTAGCAATCAGCCCCAGCATTTT.